The 25 T cell receptor beta chains below all came from one sample that was sequenced in a study of blood T cell repertoires in COVID-19. The protocol was immunoSEQ multiplex PCR, while the TCRdb copy is restricted to in-frame clones and leaves out a portion. The sample holds 220,000 or so clones, approximately 86% seen once. Sequencing was carried out using peripheral blood. Receptors originate from a woman between 45 and 60 years old with COVID-19, enrolled during active disease.

The rearrangement uses TRBV6-5 and TRBJ1-1; D possibly corresponds to TRBD1 (6 bases). The CDR3 contains 15 residues. V was clipped by 6 bases and J by 0 bases, with 14 bases between them. The germline V gene has CDR1 MNHEY and CDR2 SVGAGI. The CDR3 loop reads CASSVQGRVNTEAFF. As DNA, the CDR3 is TGTGCCAGCAGCGTACAGGGAAGGGTGAACACTGAAGCTTTCTTT.

This clone was found once. The chain is built from TRBV19 and TRBJ2-2, with a weak D call TRBD2 (5 bases). The germline V and J ends were trimmed by 5 bases and 7 bases, with 8 bases remaining between them. The CDR3 runs 12 residues. CDR1 and CDR2 (germline): LNHDA, SQIVND (reference sequence). CDR3 in amino acids: CASSPRGGELFF. The DNA of the CDR3 is TGTGCCAGTAGTCCCCGGGGCGGGGAGCTGTTTTTT.

V and J are TRBV11-2 and TRBJ1-3, with TRBD1 as a possible D gene (6 bases). The CDR3 has 15 amino acids. V gave up 9 bases and J gave up 4 bases, with 19 bases separating them. CDR1 is SGHAT and CDR2 is FQNNGV in the germline V gene. CDR3: CASGSSGTRGNTIYF. The CDR3 bases are TGTGCCAGTGGCTCCTCCGGGACAAGGGGAAACACCATATATTTT.

The chain recombines TRBV5-1 with TRBJ1-3; 9 bases agree with TRBD1. The CDR3 totals 16 residues. The V gene's germline CDR1 is SGHRS and CDR2 YFSETQ. V gave up 3 bases and J gave up 6 bases; unmatched junction bases: 10. CDR3 DNA sequence: TGCGCCAGCAGCTCCCTTCCGGGACAGGGTGAAAACACCATATATTTT. Protein product: CASSSLPGQGENTIYF. Full variable domain (remainder filled in from reference TRBV5-1 and TRBJ1-3): KAGVTQTPRYLIKTRGQQVTLSCSPISGHRSVSWYQQTPGQGLQFLFEYFSETQRNKGNFPGRFSGRQFSNSRSEMNVSTLELGDSALYLCASSSLPGQGENTIYFGEGSWLTVV.

The chain carries TRBV2 and TRBJ2-5; 9 bases agree with TRBD2. CDR3 length: 17 amino acids. V shed 5 bases, J shed 2 bases, and the junction held 12 bases outside the gene matches. Germline V gene data show CDR1 as SNHLY and CDR2 as FYNNEI. In DNA form, the CDR3 reads TGTGCCAGCAGTCGAGGGACCTTAGCGGGAGTGCAAGAGACCCAGTACTTC. Residues: CASSRGTLAGVQETQYF.

Only one count was recorded for this clone. V is TRBV21-1 and J is TRBJ2-5; TRBD2 is the table's D call, not checked against the DNA. TRBV21-1 is assigned pseudogene status. The CDR3 covers 15 residues. CDR3 protein: CASSKWRGGKETQYF. The CDR3 bases are TGTGCCAGCAGCAAATGGCGGGGGGGCAAAGAGACCCAGTACTTC.

The chain recombines TRBV11-3 with TRBJ1-1; 8 bases agree with TRBD1. The V gene's germline CDR1 is SGHNT and CDR2 YENEEA. V gave up 5 bases and J gave up 7 bases; unmatched junction bases: 6. The CDR3 has 13 amino acids. The CDR3 protein is CASSTTGAGEAFF. In DNA form, the CDR3 reads TGTGCCAGCAGCACGACAGGGGCAGGTGAAGCTTTCTTT.

The rearrangement uses TRBV24-1 and TRBJ2-3, with TRBD2 identical over 14 bases. The V gene's germline CDR1 is KGHDR and CDR2 SFDVKD. V gave up 3 bases and J gave up 0 bases; unmatched junction bases: 7. The CDR3 has 19 amino acids. CDR3 region: CATSDPGTSGGYSTDTQYF. The CDR3 DNA follows: TGTGCCACCAGTGATCCTGGGACTAGCGGGGGTTATAGCACAGATACGCAGTATTTT.

V and J are TRBV19 and TRBJ1-1, with D possibly TRBD1 on 5 matching bases. This CDR3 comprises 15 residues. CDR1 and CDR2 from the germline V gene are LNHDA and SQIVND (reference sequence). Trimming pared 5 bases from V and 0 bases from J, leaving 13 bases between. This chain's CDR3 is CASSWGGGLNTEAFF. The CDR3 DNA follows: TGTGCCAGTAGTTGGGGCGGGGGATTGAACACTGAAGCTTTCTTT.

The V call is TRBV19, the J call TRBJ2-1, with 9 bases aligning to TRBD2. V shed 1 base, J shed 5 bases, and the junction held 12 bases outside the gene matches. The CDR3 is made up of 18 amino acids. Germline loops: CDR1 LNHDA, CDR2 SQIVND (reference sequence). CDR3 loop: CASSIVVGLALPHNEQFF. The CDR3 DNA sequence: TGTGCCAGTAGTATAGTTGTGGGACTAGCCCTGCCCCACAATGAGCAGTTCTTC. Full variable domain (missing parts from reference TRBV19 and TRBJ2-1): DGGITQSPKYLFRKEGQNVTLSCEQNLNHDAMYWYRQDPGQGLRLIYYSQIVNDFQKGDIAEGYSVSREKKESFPLTVTSAQKNPTAFYLCASSIVVGLALPHNEQFFGPGTRLTVL.

The chain recombines TRBV12-5 with TRBJ2-2, with a tentative D call TRBD2 (6 bases). The CDR3 has 13 amino acids. Germline CDR1 reads LGHNT; CDR2 reads FRNRAP. V shed 8 bases and J shed 2 bases, with 9 bases lying between them. The CDR3 DNA reads as TGTGCTAGTCGGAGGGTAAACACCGGGGAGCTGTTTTTT. This codes for CASRRVNTGELFF. Drawing the rest from reference TRBV12-5 and TRBJ2-2, the complete variable domain is DARVTQTPRHKVTEMGQEVTMRCQPILGHNTVFWYRQTMMQGLELLAYFRNRAPLDDSGMPKDRFSAEMPDATLATLKIQPSEPRDSAVYFCASRRVNTGELFFGEGSRLTVL.

This clone was counted a few times. V is TRBV19 and J is TRBJ2-5; D is possibly TRBD2 (6 bases). Germline CDR1 is LNHDA and CDR2 is SQIVND (reference sequence). CDR3 length equals 15 residues. Deletions cut 6 bases from V and 2 bases from J, with 16 bases between. The CDR3 DNA reads as TGTGCCAGTAGCGGGGGAGGTTTGGAACAAGAGACCCAGTACTTC. It specifies CASSGGGLEQETQYF. Supplemented by reference TRBV19 and TRBJ2-5, the full variable domain reads DGGITQSPKYLFRKEGQNVTLSCEQNLNHDAMYWYRQDPGQGLRLIYYSQIVNDFQKGDIAEGYSVSREKKESFPLTVTSAQKNPTAFYLCASSGGGLEQETQYFGPGTRLLVL.

V usage is TRBV15 and J usage is TRBJ2-3, with 10 bases identical to TRBD1. Germline V gene sequence: CDR1 LNHNV, CDR2 YYDKDF (reference sequence). The CDR3 is 16 amino acids. With V trimmed by 0 bases and J by 0 bases, 0 bases remained unmatched. The CDR3 DNA follows: TGTGCCACCAGCAGAGAGGGACAGGGGAGCACAGATACGCAGTATTTT. It translates to CATSREGQGSTDTQYF.

The chain joins TRBV6-6 to TRBJ2-5; 8 bases are shared with TRBD1. Germline lookup yields CDR1 MNHNY and CDR2 SVGAGI (reference sequence). V dropped 1 base and J dropped 2; count of bases not matched to a gene: 3. The CDR3 consists of 15 residues. CDR3 in amino acids: CASSYWTGSQETQYF. The CDR3, as DNA: TGTGCCAGCAGTTACTGGACAGGGTCGCAAGAGACCCAGTACTTC.

The V call is TRBV5-6, the J call TRBJ2-7; 7 bases fit TRBD2. The CDR3 loop spans 15 amino acids. V was pared by 4 bases and J by 4 bases, with 11 bases of the junction left unmatched. Germline-derived CDR1 and CDR2 are SGHDT and YYEEEE. The CDR3 reads CASSRSGTLFYEQYF. The CDR3 DNA reads TGTGCCAGCAGCCGCAGCGGGACTCTCTTTTACGAGCAGTACTTC.

The V and J genes are TRBV6-1 and TRBJ2-3, with 8 bases lining up with TRBD1. The junction had 6 bases not matched to a gene; V was cut back by 4 bases and J by 0 bases. This CDR3 is built from 16 residues. Germline assignment: CDR1 MNHNS and CDR2 SASEGT. CDR3 sequence: CASSAQGASSTDTQYF. The CDR3 DNA reads as TGTGCCAGCAGTGCCCAGGGGGCCTCTAGCACAGATACGCAGTATTTT.

The CDR3 spells CASSNSGTGPSKAFF. CDR3 sequence (DNA): TGTGCCAGTAGTAATTCCGGGACAGGTCCCTCTAAAGCTTTCTTT. J is TRBJ1-1 and V is TRBV19, with TRBD1 matching 8 bases. Per germline, CDR1 LNHDA and CDR2 SQIVND (reference sequence). Trimming removed 4 bases from V and 9 bases from J; junction bases left unmatched: 13. The CDR3 spans 15 residues.

This chain links TRBV9 with TRBJ2-1; 11 bases line up with TRBD2. The CDR3 loop spans 15 amino acids. The germline V gene has CDR1 SGDLS and CDR2 YYNGEE. V was clipped by 4 bases and J by 2 bases; unmatched bases: 2. In DNA form, the CDR3 reads TGTGCCAGCAGCTTTAGCGGGGGGGCCTACAATGAGCAGTTCTTC. It encodes CASSFSGGAYNEQFF.

The chain links TRBV3-1 (or the pseudogene TRBV3-2) to TRBJ1-1, with TRBD1 matching 7 bases. The CDR3 sequence is 19 residues long. Germline assignment: CDR1 LGHDT and CDR2 YNNKEL (reference sequence). V shed 5 bases, J shed 6 bases, and the junction held 24 bases outside the gene matches. The CDR3 region has the DNA TGTGCCAGCAGCTTACGAGGGGGCGCAGGACGGAAATGGACGTCTGAAGCTTTCTTT. Its protein is CASSLRGGAGRKWTSEAFF.

The chain is built from TRBV18 and TRBJ1-3; D call uncertain. V shed 3 bases and J shed 0 bases, with 12 bases lying between them. The CDR3 runs 16 residues. Germline CDR1 is KGHSH and CDR2 is LQKENI. The CDR3 loop reads CASSPRTGNSGNTIYF. The CDR3 DNA follows: TGTGCCAGCTCACCCCGGACGGGGAACTCTGGAAACACCATATATTTT.

The chain links TRBV19 to TRBJ2-1; possibly TRBD1 for D (5 bases). Germline V gene sequence: CDR1 LNHDA, CDR2 SQIVND (reference sequence). The CDR3 consists of 13 residues. The V gene lost 6 bases and the J gene lost 7 bases, with 13 bases spanning the gap. CDR3 sequence: CASSLLGLNEQFF. The CDR3 region has the DNA TGTGCCAGTAGCCTGCTGGGGCTAAATGAGCAGTTCTTC.

The CDR3 sequence: CAISETMGTSMWDQETQYF. As DNA, the CDR3 is TGTGCCATCAGTGAGACGATGGGGACATCTATGTGGGATCAAGAGACCCAGTACTTC. The rearrangement links TRBV10-3 to TRBJ2-5; a weak D match, TRBD1 (6 bases). The germline V gene has CDR1 ENHRY and CDR2 SYGVKD. The V end was cut by 2 bases, the J end by 2 bases, with 24 bases between. The CDR3 is 19 residues long.

The rearrangement uses TRBV15 and TRBJ1-2; D is possibly TRBD1 (6 bases). Germline-derived CDR1 and CDR2 are LNHNV and YYDKDF (reference sequence). The CDR3 totals 15 residues. Trimming cost V 5 bases and J 8 bases, with 21 bases left between them. CDR3 bases: TGTGCCACCAGCCCAGGGCTAACAGGGAAGGACGGCTACACCTTC. This gives the protein CATSPGLTGKDGYTF.

The chain joins TRBV6-5 to TRBJ1-5; maybe TRBD1 (6 bases). Germline V CDR1 and CDR2: MNHEY, SVGAGI. The CDR3 is made up of 13 amino acids. V was trimmed by 6 bases and J by 4 bases, leaving 10 bases between them. CDR3 nucleotides: TGTGCCAGCAGGAGGACAGAGAATCAGCCCCAGCATTTT. Protein product: CASRRTENQPQHF.

In the case of this clone: The junction shows a germline mismatch at one end, possibly a read error. The rearrangement joins TRBV11-3 to TRBJ1-1; 7 nucleotides align to TRBD1. This CDR3 has 13 amino acids. CDR1 is SGHNT and CDR2 is YENEEA in the germline V gene. The CDR3: CERTGTVNTEAFF. CDR3 DNA sequence: TGCGAAAGAACGGGGACAGTTAACACTGAAGCTTTCTTT.